One and the same sample provided the 21 T cell receptor beta chains below, sequenced in a study of T cell responses to AZD1222 COVID-19 vaccine. Some clones are missing from TCRdb's copy, which holds only in-frame ones; the method was immunoSEQ multiplex PCR. The sample consists of tens of thousands of clones, roughly 84% of them appearing once. Sequencing used peripheral blood, obtained on day 0 of AZD1222 vaccination. The receptors here all came from an adult in good health.

This chain joins TRBV19 and TRBJ1-6; D is perhaps TRBD1 (5 bases). The V and J ends lost 6 bases and 9 bases respectively, with 9 bases between them. Germline V gene sequence: CDR1 LNHDA, CDR2 SQIVND (reference sequence). CDR3 length equals 12 residues. DNA of the CDR3: TGTGCCAGTAGGACCGGGGGTTCACCCCTCCACTTT. It codes for CASRTGGSPLHF.

V gene TRBV7-9 combines with J gene TRBJ1-2, with TRBD1 matching over 7 bases. The germline gives CDR1 SEHNR, CDR2 FQNEAQ (reference sequence). Losses at the gene ends were 1 base for V and 0 bases for J; bases not matched to a gene: 2. This CDR3 contains 15 residues. The CDR3 region has the DNA TGTGCCAGCAGCTTAGACAGGGGCACTAACTATGGCTACACCTTC. Residues: CASSLDRGTNYGYTF.

This chain connects TRBV30 to TRBJ1-1, with 9 nucleotides matching TRBD1. The germline CDR1 and CDR2 sequences are GTSNPN and SVGIG (reference sequence). This CDR3 region has 15 residues. J lost 6 bases, V lost 4 bases, and 12 bases had no gene match. CDR3 loop: CAWTKGTGMGAEAFF. In DNA, the CDR3 is TGTGCCTGGACCAAAGGGACAGGGATGGGGGCTGAAGCTTTCTTT.

V usage is TRBV28 and J usage is TRBJ1-4; unclear D gene. V was pared by 4 bases and J by 5 bases, with 8 bases between. Per the germline V gene, CDR1 is MDHEN and CDR2 is SYDVKM. CDR3 size: 13 residues. The DNA of the CDR3 is TGTGCCAGCAGTTCCTCCACGAATGAAAAACTGTTTTTT. Amino acid sequence: CASSSSTNEKLFF.

The chain is built from TRBV11-2 and TRBJ2-3; possible D gene TRBD2, 6 bases. Germline V gene data show CDR1 as SGHAT and CDR2 as FQNNGV. CDR3 length equals 13 residues. V dropped 6 bases and J dropped 4 bases, with 11 bases sitting between them. The CDR3 loop reads CASSSPGADTQYF. CDR3 coding DNA: TGTGCCAGCAGTTCCCCGGGGGCAGATACGCAGTATTTT.

The rearrangement uses TRBV3-1 (or the pseudogene TRBV3-2) and TRBJ2-1, with TRBD2 matching 12 bases. Trimming removed 0 bases from V and 3 bases from J; junction bases left unmatched: 3. Germline assignment: CDR1 LGHDT and CDR2 YNNKEL (reference sequence). CDR3 length: 17 residues. The CDR3 region is CASSQELAGGGYNEQFF. The CDR3 DNA reads as TGTGCCAGCAGCCAAGAACTAGCGGGAGGAGGCTACAATGAGCAGTTCTTC.

The chain is built from TRBV2 and TRBJ1-2; 8 bases align to TRBD1. Trimming removed 8 bases from V and 0 bases from J; junction bases left unmatched: 2. Germline V lookup: CDR1 SNHLY, CDR2 FYNNEI. The CDR3 totals 13 residues. The DNA for the CDR3 is TGTGCCAGCGGACAGGGTGCTAACTATGGCTACACCTTC. Its translation: CASGQGANYGYTF.

J is TRBJ2-5 and V is TRBV29-1; a possible D gene is TRBD1 (6 bases). There are 14 residues in the CDR3. Germline values: CDR1 SQVTM, CDR2 ANQGSEA. Trimming cost V 5 bases and J 5 bases, with 18 bases left between them. CDR3 sequence: CSVSPQGQWETQYF. The CDR3 DNA follows: TGCAGCGTTAGCCCCCAGGGGCAGTGGGAGACCCAGTACTTC.

This clone was seen only a few times. The rearrangement joins TRBV30 to TRBJ1-3; 7 positions agree with TRBD1. Germline V gives CDR1 GTSNPN, CDR2 SVGIG (reference sequence). The CDR3 sequence is 14 residues long. The V gene end was trimmed by 1 base and the J gene end by 1 base; junction bases not matched to a gene: 1. The CDR3 coding sequence is TGTGCCTGGAGTGACAGGGGATCTGGAAACACCATATATTTT. This translates into CAWSDRGSGNTIYF. Together with reference TRBV30 and TRBJ1-3, the CDR3 gives the full variable domain: SQTIHQWPATLVQPVGSPLSLECTVEGTSNPNLYWYRQAAGRGLQLLFYSVGIGQISSEVPQNLSASRPQDRQFILSSKKLLLSDSGFYLCAWSDRGSGNTIYFGEGSWLTVV.

V and J are TRBV19 and TRBJ2-7; TRBD2 agrees at 8 bases. CDR1 LNHDA and CDR2 SQIVND come from the germline V gene (reference sequence). Trimming cost V 6 bases and J 3 bases; bases outside gene matches: 7. This CDR3 contains 14 residues. The CDR3 nucleotides are TGTGCCAGTAGCAGGGGACTAGGAAACTACGAGCAGTACTTC. It translates to CASSRGLGNYEQYF.

The chain joins TRBV18 to TRBJ1-3, with TRBD1 as a possible D gene (5 bases). The germline V gene has CDR1 KGHSH and CDR2 LQKENI. The CDR3 loop spans 13 amino acids. With 2 bases removed from V and 4 bases from J, the gap between germline ends came to 6 bases. CDR3 nucleotides: TGTGCCAGCTCACCAGGGGCCGGAAACACCATATATTTT. Its protein is CASSPGAGNTIYF.

This clone was picked up one time. The chain employs TRBV14 and TRBJ2-2; D is unresolved. V gave up 1 base and J gave up 5 bases, with 11 bases separating them. Germline V gene data show CDR1 as SGHDN and CDR2 as FVKESK. This CDR3 has 15 residues. CDR3 amino acids: CASSQVGDVTGELFF. The CDR3 DNA sequence: TGTGCCAGCAGCCAAGTTGGGGATGTGACCGGGGAGCTGTTTTTT.

The chain couples TRBV3-1 (or the pseudogene TRBV3-2) to TRBJ2-7, with D tentatively TRBD2 (5 bases). Germline CDR1 reads LGHDT; CDR2 reads YNNKEL (reference sequence). This CDR3 spans 14 amino acids. Trimming stripped 2 bases from V and 5 bases from J, with 13 bases between. For the CDR3, the DNA is TGTGCCAGCAGCCAAATTTCAGGAGGTCACGAGCAGTACTTC. It is translated as CASSQISGGHEQYF.

The V gene is TRBV27, the J gene TRBJ1-3; D possibly corresponds to TRBD1 (5 bases). The CDR3 contains 16 residues. Trimming removed 5 bases at V and 0 bases at J, with 14 bases between. Germline loops: CDR1 MNHEY, CDR2 SMNVEV (reference sequence). This CDR3 reads CASSPWGGTSGNTIYF. The CDR3 DNA reads as TGTGCCAGCAGTCCATGGGGGGGGACCTCTGGAAACACCATATATTTT.

This chain uses TRBV7-2 with TRBJ2-5, with TRBD2 matching 12 bases. With 5 bases clipped from V and 5 bases from J, the junction kept 6 bases outside the gene matches. This CDR3 region has 15 residues. Germline values: CDR1 SGHTA, CDR2 FQGNSA. Written as DNA, the CDR3 is TGTGCCAGCAGCCTTGGACTAGCGGGATACGAGACCCAGTACTTC. Translating it yields CASSLGLAGYETQYF.

The gene calls are TRBV29-1 and TRBJ2-7; D unresolved. V was cut by 6 bases and J by 2 bases, with 14 bases left in between. Per the germline V gene, CDR1 is SQVTM and CDR2 is ANQGSEA. CDR3 size: 13 residues. CDR3 region: CSVLTANTYEQYF. CDR3 nucleotides: TGCAGCGTATTGACGGCTAATACCTACGAGCAGTACTTC.

The chain is built from TRBV11-3 and TRBJ2-3; 14 bases are shared with TRBD2. From germline, CDR1 is SGHNT and CDR2 YENEEA. The V and J ends lost 5 bases and 3 bases, in that order; junction bases with no gene match: 4. There are 16 residues in the CDR3. As DNA, the CDR3 is TGTGCCAGCAGCCCTGGGACTAGCGGGAGAACAGATACGCAGTATTTT. Translated, it gives CASSPGTSGRTDTQYF.

J is TRBJ2-1 and V is TRBV7-3, with D tentatively TRBD1 or TRBD2 (6 bases each). This CDR3 is built from 16 residues. From germline, CDR1 is SGHTA and CDR2 FQGTGA. V lost 5 bases to trimming and J lost 7 bases, with 21 bases between them. DNA for the CDR3: TGTGCCAGCAGCCGGAGATTGGAGGGTCAGGGGAATGAGCAGTTCTTC. Translation gives CASSRRLEGQGNEQFF.

The CDR3 bases are TGTGCCAGCAGCTCAGGAGGGACAGAGCAAGAGACCCAGTACTTC. This sequence encodes CASSSGGTEQETQYF. The chain combines TRBV11-3 with TRBJ2-5, with D perhaps matching TRBD1 (7 bases). V shed 4 bases and J shed 2 bases, with 14 bases lying between them. This CDR3 is 15 amino acids long. Looked up from germline, CDR1 is SGHNT and CDR2 is YENEEA. The whole variable domain, remainder taken from reference TRBV11-3 and TRBJ2-5, is EAGVVQSPRYKIIEKKQPVAFWCNPISGHNTLYWYLQNLGQGPELLIRYENEEAVDDSQLPKDRFSAERLKGVDSTLKIQPAELGDSAVYLCASSSGGTEQETQYFGPGTRLLVL.

V usage is TRBV27 and J usage is TRBJ1-1; D remains unclear. The V end lost 6 bases, the J end lost 1 base, and 9 bases lay between the germline ends. This CDR3 contains 13 residues. CDR1 and CDR2 (germline): MNHEY, SMNVEV (reference sequence). CDR3 sequence reads: CASSWGWNTEAFF. The CDR3 nucleotides read TGTGCCAGCAGCTGGGGATGGAACACTGAAGCTTTCTTT.

The chain links TRBV10-3 to TRBJ2-5; D not resolved. The CDR3 consists of 11 residues. Germline V gene lookup returns CDR1 ENHRY and CDR2 SYGVKD. The V and J ends lost 4 bases and 5 bases respectively, with 5 bases between them. This CDR3 reads CAISASETQYF. In DNA form, the CDR3 reads TGTGCCATCAGTGCTTCGGAGACCCAGTACTTC.